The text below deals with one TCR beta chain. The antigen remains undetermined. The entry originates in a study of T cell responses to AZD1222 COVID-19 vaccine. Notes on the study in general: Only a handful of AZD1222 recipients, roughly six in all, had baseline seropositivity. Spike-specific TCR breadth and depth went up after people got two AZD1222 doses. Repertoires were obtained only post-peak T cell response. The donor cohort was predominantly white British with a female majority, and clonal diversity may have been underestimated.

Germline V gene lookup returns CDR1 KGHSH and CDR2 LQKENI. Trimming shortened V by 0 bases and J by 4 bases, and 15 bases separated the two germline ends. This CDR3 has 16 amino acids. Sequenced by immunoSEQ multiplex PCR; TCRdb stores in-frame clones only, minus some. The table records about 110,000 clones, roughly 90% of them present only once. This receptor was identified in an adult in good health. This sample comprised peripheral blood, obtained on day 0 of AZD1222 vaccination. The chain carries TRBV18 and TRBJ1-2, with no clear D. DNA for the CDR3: TGTGCCAGCTCACCACCCGACACCCGGAGAGCCTATGGCTACACCTTC. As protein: CASSPPDTRRAYGYTF.